The entry below describes one T cell receptor (beta chain). Antigen specificity is unknown. Produced via immunoSEQ multiplex PCR; TCRdb's table is partial and in-frame only. The sample gives 85,000 to 130,000 clones, 90% of which show up once; approximately 0.3% is in the top ten. These data are taken from a study of OX40 agonist ivuxolimab in advanced cancers. Looking at the study overall: Under the entry rules, prior anti-PD-1, anti-PD-L1 or anti-CTLA-4 therapy was allowed, and about 38% had some.

Cycle 7 day 1, cycle 4 day 1, and baseline were the timepoints at which blood was sampled. Findings of the study overall: Among the lowest peripheral clonal expansion occurred in 0.1-3.0 mg/kg partial responders. The authors also found low normalized T-cell clonal expansion in some nonresponders.

Germline V CDR1 and CDR2: KGHSH, LQKENI. V trimming: 8 bases; J trimming: 0 bases; junction bases outside the gene matches: 8. This CDR3 region has 16 residues. This receptor was taken from an adult with an advanced solid tumor such as melanoma, head and neck, liver or kidney cancer. Sample: CD4+ or CD8+ T cells sorted from blood, taken in a trial of the OX40 agonist ivuxolimab. V and J are TRBV18 and TRBJ1-3, with 9 bases matching TRBD1. DNA for the CDR3: TGTGCCAGCACGCGGGACAGGGCCTCCTCTGGAAACACCATATATTTT. Translated: CASTRDRASSGNTIYF. Looking up the rest from reference TRBV18 and TRBJ1-3 gives the full variable domain: NAGVMQNPRHLVRRRGQEARLRCSPMKGHSHVYWYRQLPEEGLKFMVYLQKENIIDESGMPKERFSAEFPKEGPSILRIQQVVRGDSAAYFCASTRDRASSGNTIYFGEGSWLTVV.